The source of this T cell receptor (beta chain) is a study of OX40 agonist ivuxolimab in advanced cancers. Whole-study findings and limits: In CD8+ T cells, expanded clones were on average more numerous than in CD4+. Dose levels from 0.1 to 3.0 mg/kg saw CD4+ and CD8+ blood T cells expand clonally by week 6.

A word on this clone: The antigen is undetermined.

The length of the CDR3 is 14 residues. Per the germline V gene, CDR1 is SNHLY and CDR2 is FYNNEI. The ends lost 10 bases at V and 4 bases at J; junction bases unmatched: 8. The data were produced by immunoSEQ multiplex PCR, yet TCRdb's version contains in-frame clones alone and is incomplete. This repertoire shows nearly 70,000 clones, about 80% found once; its top ten account for 1.4%. The sequence was collected from an adult with an advanced solid tumor such as melanoma, head and neck, liver or kidney cancer. Specimen: CD4+ or CD8+ T cells sorted from blood, collected in a trial of the OX40 agonist ivuxolimab. The chain uses TRBV2 and TRBJ1-4, with TRBD1 matching over 8 bases. The CDR3 sequence is CATYDRGGNEKLFF. DNA for the CDR3: TGTGCCACCTACGACAGGGGCGGTAATGAAAAACTGTTTTTT.